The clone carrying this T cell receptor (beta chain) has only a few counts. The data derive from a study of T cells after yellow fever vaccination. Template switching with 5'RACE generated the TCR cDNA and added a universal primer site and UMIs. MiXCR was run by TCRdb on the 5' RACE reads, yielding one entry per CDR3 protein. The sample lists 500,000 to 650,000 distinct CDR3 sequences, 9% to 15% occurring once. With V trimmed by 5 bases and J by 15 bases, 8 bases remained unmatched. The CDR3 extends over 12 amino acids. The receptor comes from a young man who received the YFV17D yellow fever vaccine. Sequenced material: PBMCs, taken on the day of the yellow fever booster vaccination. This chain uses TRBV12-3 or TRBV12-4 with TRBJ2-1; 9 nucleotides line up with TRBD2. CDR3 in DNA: TGTGCCAGCAGTCCGGGGACTAGCCGTCCGTTCTTC. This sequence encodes CASSPGTSRPFF.